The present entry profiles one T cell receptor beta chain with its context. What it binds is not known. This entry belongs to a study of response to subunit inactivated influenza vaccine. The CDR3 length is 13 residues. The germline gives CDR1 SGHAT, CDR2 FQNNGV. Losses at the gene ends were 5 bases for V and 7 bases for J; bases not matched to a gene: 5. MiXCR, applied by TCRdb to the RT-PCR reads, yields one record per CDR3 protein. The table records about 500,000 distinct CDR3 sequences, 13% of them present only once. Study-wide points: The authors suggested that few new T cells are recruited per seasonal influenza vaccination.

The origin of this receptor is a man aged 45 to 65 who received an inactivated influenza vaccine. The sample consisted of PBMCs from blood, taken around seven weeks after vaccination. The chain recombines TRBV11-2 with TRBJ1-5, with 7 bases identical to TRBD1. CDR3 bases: TGTGCCAGCAGCGGGGGGACAGCCCAGCCCCAGCATTTT. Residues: CASSGGTAQPQHF.